This entry lists 5 T cell receptor beta chains sequenced from one sample in a study of cytomegalovirus exposure and HLA in healthy donors. The study ran its PCR with 60 Vbeta and 13 Jbeta primers. Assay: immunoSEQ multiplex PCR; the TCRdb copy retains only in-frame clones and omits some. The sample contains about 96,000 clones, roughly 74% of which appear only once. Sequencing used PBMCs. The receptors shown here come from a woman aged 70-85 years in good health and CMV-seropositive.

This chain connects TRBV7-9 to TRBJ2-7; 7 nucleotides align to TRBD1. Per the germline V gene, CDR1 is SEHNR and CDR2 is FQNEAQ (reference sequence). J was trimmed by 1 base and V by 5 bases; bases with no gene match: 5. CDR3 length: 14 residues. CDR3 protein: CASSGRDRSYEQYF. The CDR3 nucleotides read TGTGCCAGCAGCGGCCGGGACAGATCCTACGAGCAGTACTTC.

CDR3 bases: TGTGCCAGCAGTTCCAGCGTCAACGAGCAGTACTTC. Residues: CASSSSVNEQYF. V and J are TRBV6-6 and TRBJ2-7; D remains ambiguous. This CDR3 is built from 12 residues. Germline CDR1 and CDR2: MNHNY and SVGAGI (reference sequence). Trimming removed 4 bases from V and 5 bases from J, with 9 bases in between.

The chain carries TRBV9 and TRBJ2-7; the D gene is possibly TRBD1 (6 bases). V lost 3 bases, J lost 3 bases, and 16 bases lay in between. The CDR3 spans 15 residues. The germline CDR1 and CDR2 sequences are SGDLS and YYNGEE. The DNA of the CDR3 is TGTGCCAGCAGCGAACGGGACACAGCGGACTACGAGCAGTACTTC. It specifies CASSERDTADYEQYF.

The CDR3 DNA reads TGTGCCAGCAGTTCCCGTGACAGGGGGGTTGATACGCAGTATTTT. Residues: CASSSRDRGVDTQYF. J is TRBJ2-3 and V is TRBV6-6, with 9 nucleotides matching TRBD1. V was clipped by 4 bases and J by 6 bases; unmatched bases: 8. This CDR3 has 15 residues. Germline-derived CDR1 and CDR2 are MNHNY and SVGAGI (reference sequence).

The rearrangement links TRBV28 to TRBJ1-4; D perhaps matches TRBD1 (5 bases). Trimming stripped 8 bases from V and 8 bases from J, with 18 bases between. Germline values: CDR1 MDHEN, CDR2 SYDVKM. This CDR3 is built from 14 residues. CDR3 residues: CASSSGRGREKLFF. The CDR3 bases are TGTGCCAGCTCCTCGGGGCGCGGGAGGGAAAAACTGTTTTTT.